Shown below are 25 T cell receptor beta chains from a single sample sequenced in a study of beta chain features in type 1 diabetes. Expressed TCRB transcripts were sequenced, since all the RNA that had been isolated was reverse transcribed. Using immunoSEQ multiplex PCR, the repertoire was profiled, and TCRdb retains in-frame clones only, with some absent. The table has around 310,000 clones, 11% seen once. The sample comprised naive CD4+ T cells from blood. All receptors derive from a woman aged 25 to 39 in good health.

V is TRBV11-2 and J is TRBJ2-1, with 7 bases that match TRBD1. V dropped 5 bases and J dropped 7; count of bases not matched to a gene: 14. The CDR3 runs to 16 residues. From germline, CDR1 is SGHAT and CDR2 FQNNGV. The CDR3 DNA reads TGTGCCAGCAGCCCACCGGGACAGTTGTTGGGGAATGAGCAGTTCTTC. Its translation is CASSPPGQLLGNEQFF. Complete variable domain (other parts from reference TRBV11-2 and TRBJ2-1): EAGVAQSPRYKIIEKRQSVAFWCNPISGHATLYWYQQILGQGPKLLIQFQNNGVVDDSQLPKDRFSAERLKGVDSTLKIQPAKLEDSAVYLCASSPPGQLLGNEQFFGPGTRLTVL.

The chain carries TRBV19 and TRBJ2-5; perhaps TRBD2 as D (5 bases). V lost 1 base, J lost 5 bases, and 11 bases lay in between. The CDR3 covers 14 residues. Germline assignment: CDR1 LNHDA and CDR2 SQIVND (reference sequence). This CDR3 is CASSIALLEETQYF. In nucleotides, the CDR3 is TGTGCCAGTAGTATAGCCTTACTAGAGGAGACCCAGTACTTC. Using reference TRBV19 and TRBJ2-5 for the parts outside the CDR3, the full variable domain is DGGITQSPKYLFRKEGQNVTLSCEQNLNHDAMYWYRQDPGQGLRLIYYSQIVNDFQKGDIAEGYSVSREKKESFPLTVTSAQKNPTAFYLCASSIALLEETQYFGPGTRLLVL.

The chain is built from TRBV19 and TRBJ2-5, with 7 bases aligning to TRBD1. Germline loops: CDR1 LNHDA, CDR2 SQIVND (reference sequence). V shed 5 bases, J shed 5 bases, and the junction held 11 bases outside the gene matches. CDR3 size: 15 residues. The CDR3 is CASSAGQASPETQYF. The CDR3 DNA is TGTGCCAGTAGTGCCGGACAGGCCAGCCCGGAGACCCAGTACTTC.

This clone was seen only a few times. The CDR3: CASRVHEETEAFF. The DNA of the CDR3 is TGTGCCAGCAGGGTACACGAGGAGACTGAAGCTTTCTTT. The chain links TRBV7-9 to TRBJ1-1, with D unclear. CDR1 and CDR2 from the germline V gene are SEHNR and FQNEAQ (reference sequence). This CDR3 is built from 13 residues. The germline V and J ends were trimmed by 6 bases and 5 bases, with 13 bases remaining between them.

This chain links TRBV28 with TRBJ2-1, with 13 positions matching TRBD2. CDR1 is MDHEN, CDR2 SYDVKM, per germline. The CDR3 runs 14 residues. The J segment lost 6 bases and the V segment lost 6 bases, leaving 2 bases of the junction unmatched. Written as DNA, the CDR3 is TGTGCCAGCAGGGGACTAGCGGGACTCAATGAGCAGTTCTTC. Translating it yields CASRGLAGLNEQFF.

Only a few counts were recorded for this clone. The rearrangement links TRBV11-3 to TRBJ2-3, with TRBD2 identical over 7 bases. V shed 5 bases and J 2 bases; nucleotides not matched to a gene: 7. The CDR3 totals 15 residues. Germline CDR1 reads SGHNT; CDR2 reads YENEEA. CDR3 in DNA: TGTGCCAGCAGCCGGACTAGGACCCCCACAGATACGCAGTATTTT. Translating it yields CASSRTRTPTDTQYF. Looking up the rest from reference TRBV11-3 and TRBJ2-3 gives the full variable domain: EAGVVQSPRYKIIEKKQPVAFWCNPISGHNTLYWYLQNLGQGPELLIRYENEEAVDDSQLPKDRFSAERLKGVDSTLKIQPAELGDSAVYLCASSRTRTPTDTQYFGPGTRLTVL.

The chain links TRBV19 to TRBJ2-7; 9 nucleotides agree with TRBD1. The CDR3 covers 13 residues. Per germline, CDR1 LNHDA and CDR2 SQIVND (reference sequence). Trimming cost V 3 bases and J 5 bases; bases outside gene matches: 2. The CDR3 DNA reads TGTGCCAGTAGTATTACAGGGGGCGACGAGCAGTACTTC. Protein sequence: CASSITGGDEQYF.

This clone was detected only a few times. J is TRBJ1-2 and V is TRBV27; 8 positions agree with TRBD1. From germline, CDR1 is MNHEY and CDR2 SMNVEV (reference sequence). This CDR3 region has 15 residues. V shed 8 bases and J 2 bases; nucleotides not matched to a gene: 10. DNA of the CDR3: TGTGCCAGCGGAGGGTGGACAGGGCGGAACTATGGCTACACCTTC. This codes for CASGGWTGRNYGYTF.

The chain combines TRBV7-2 with TRBJ2-3, with TRBD2 matching 12 bases. This CDR3 comprises 18 residues. V shed 7 bases and J 1 base; nucleotides not matched to a gene: 12. Germline V gene sequence: CDR1 SGHTA, CDR2 FQGNSA. The CDR3 here is CASTARASGRAGTDTQYF. The CDR3 coding sequence is TGTGCCAGCACCGCCCGGGCTAGCGGGAGGGCGGGCACAGATACGCAGTATTTT.

CDR3 DNA sequence: TGCGCCAGCAGTCAGGGGCGGGAGGACCAGTACTTC. It yields the protein CASSQGREDQYF. V and J are TRBV23-1 and TRBJ2-5; 8 nucleotides agree with TRBD2. TRBV23-1 is an ORF, and what it does is uncertain. Losses at the gene ends were 3 bases for V and 10 bases for J; bases not matched to a gene: 4. This CDR3 region has 12 residues.

The chain recombines TRBV5-1 with TRBJ2-1; TRBD1 agrees at 9 bases. Per the germline V gene, CDR1 is SGHRS and CDR2 is YFSETQ. V lost 5 bases, J lost 4 bases, and 4 bases stayed unmatched. CDR3 length equals 14 residues. CDR3 in DNA: TGCGCCAGCAGGGGGACAGGGAAATACAATGAGCAGTTCTTC. It translates to CASRGTGKYNEQFF. The full variable domain, in which reference TRBV5-1 and TRBJ2-1 provide the parts outside the CDR3, is KAGVTQTPRYLIKTRGQQVTLSCSPISGHRSVSWYQQTPGQGLQFLFEYFSETQRNKGNFPGRFSGRQFSNSRSEMNVSTLELGDSALYLCASRGTGKYNEQFFGPGTRLTVL.

This rearrangement joins TRBV6-5 to TRBJ2-1, with 12 bases lining up with TRBD2. J gave up 10 bases and V 8 bases, and 6 bases lay outside the gene matches. In germline, CDR1 is MNHEY, CDR2 SVGAGI. The CDR3 runs to 13 residues. CDR3 sequence: CASGLAGPGEQFF. The CDR3 coding sequence is TGTGCCAGCGGACTAGCGGGGCCAGGGGAGCAGTTCTTC.

This clone was counted a few times. This chain connects TRBV27 to TRBJ2-7; D perhaps matches TRBD2 (6 bases). Trimming took off 6 bases at V and 3 bases at J, with 12 bases between the two ends. The CDR3 totals 13 residues. From germline, CDR1 is MNHEY and CDR2 SMNVEV (reference sequence). The CDR3 loop reads CASRRTTDYEQYF. Here the CDR3 DNA reads TGTGCCAGCAGACGGACTACGGACTACGAGCAGTACTTC.

The sample holds a few counts of this clone. The rearrangement joins TRBV7-9 to TRBJ2-7; 9 bases map to TRBD1. The V and J ends lost 5 bases and 1 base, in that order; junction bases with no gene match: 6. This CDR3 has 15 residues. Germline lookup yields CDR1 SEHNR and CDR2 FQNEAQ (reference sequence). The CDR3 loop is CASSAGQGLSYEQYF. The DNA of the CDR3 is TGTGCCAGCAGCGCCGGACAGGGGCTATCCTACGAGCAGTACTTC.

This clone has only a few counts. This sequence joins TRBV25-1 and TRBJ2-7, with 9 bases matching TRBD1. V lost 4 bases, J lost 4 bases, and 11 bases stayed unmatched. Germline V gene data show CDR1 as MGHDK and CDR2 as SYGVNS. The CDR3 totals 16 residues. The CDR3 is CASSGYHGTGHYEQYF. DNA for the CDR3: TGTGCCAGCAGTGGATACCACGGGACAGGGCATTACGAGCAGTACTTC.

This clone was picked up a small number of times. This rearrangement joins TRBV7-2 to TRBJ2-1; TRBD2 agrees at 10 bases. This CDR3 region has 15 residues. V shed 2 bases and J 7 bases; nucleotides not matched to a gene: 5. Germline CDR1 and CDR2: SGHTA and FQGNSA. In DNA form, the CDR3 reads TGTGCCAGCAGCTTATCCGTTAGCGGGAGGAATGAGCAGTTCTTC. This encodes CASSLSVSGRNEQFF.

A few counts support this clone. Here the CDR3 reads CASSIDAGLAGGRVEQFF. In nucleotides, the CDR3 is TGTGCCAGTAGTATAGATGCCGGACTAGCGGGAGGGCGAGTTGAGCAGTTCTTC. The chain employs TRBV19 and TRBJ2-1; 15 bases match TRBD2. CDR3 length equals 18 residues. Trimming removed 0 bases from V and 9 bases from J; junction bases left unmatched: 9. Germline CDR1 reads LNHDA; CDR2 reads SQIVND (reference sequence).

This clone has more than one count but fewer than ten. CDR3 DNA: TGTGCCAGCAGTTACGTACAGGGCTACACCTTC. It specifies CASSYVQGYTF. The V call is TRBV28, the J call TRBJ1-2; D ambiguous. Germline-derived CDR1 and CDR2 are MDHEN and SYDVKM. The ends were cut back, 4 bases at V and 8 bases at J, with 8 bases in the middle. There are 11 residues in the CDR3.

The chain has TRBV5-4 and TRBJ1-2, with TRBD1 identical over 7 bases. J lost 4 bases, V lost 4 bases, and 7 bases had no gene match. The V gene's germline CDR1 is SGHNT and CDR2 YYREEE (reference sequence). This CDR3 comprises 14 residues. CDR3 in amino acids: CASSQGQSLYGYTF. CDR3 nucleotides: TGTGCCAGCAGCCAGGGACAGTCACTCTATGGCTACACCTTC.

This clone was seen a few times. V and J are TRBV18 and TRBJ2-7; 11 nucleotides align to TRBD2. Unmatched junction bases numbered 3, after V lost 2 bases and J lost 0 bases. The CDR3 sequence is 16 residues long. CDR1 and CDR2 (germline): KGHSH, LQKENI. The CDR3 DNA is TGTGCCAGCTCACCAACTAGCGGGAGCGACTCCTACGAGCAGTACTTC. This sequence encodes CASSPTSGSDSYEQYF.

This rearrangement joins TRBV5-4 to TRBJ1-4, with D unclear. The germline CDR1 and CDR2 sequences are SGHNT and YYREEE (reference sequence). The CDR3 sequence is 15 residues long. V was shortened by 3 bases and J by 6 bases, with 15 bases between the two germline ends. In DNA form, the CDR3 reads TGTGCCAGCAGCTCACCGGGATCCGGGGATGAAAAACTGTTTTTT. Amino acids: CASSSPGSGDEKLFF.

This clone was observed a handful of times. The CDR3 loop reads CASSFLVGDYEQYF. In nucleotides, the CDR3 is TGTGCCAGCAGTTTTTTAGTGGGAGACTACGAGCAGTACTTC. V and J are TRBV28 and TRBJ2-7; D is possibly TRBD2 (5 bases). V shed 3 bases and J shed 3 bases, with 12 bases lying between them. Germline values: CDR1 MDHEN, CDR2 SYDVKM. CDR3 size: 14 residues.

This clone was seen a handful of times. The genes are TRBV6-5 and TRBJ2-1; D perhaps matches TRBD2 (6 bases). The CDR3 is 14 residues long. The germline CDR1 and CDR2 sequences are MNHEY and SVGAGI. Trimming stripped 7 bases from V and 0 bases from J, with 10 bases between. This chain's CDR3 is CASNFGSSYNEQFF. CDR3 nucleotides: TGTGCCAGCAATTTCGGGAGCTCCTACAATGAGCAGTTCTTC.

The chain carries TRBV6-1 and TRBJ2-1, with D uncertain. Between the trimmed V and J ends, which lost 8 bases and 5 bases, there was a span of 13 bases. Germline assignment: CDR1 MNHNS and CDR2 SASEGT. This CDR3 has 13 amino acids. This CDR3 is CASRVAGHNEQFF. The CDR3 bases are TGTGCCAGCCGGGTAGCCGGCCACAATGAGCAGTTCTTC.

The chain recombines TRBV2 with TRBJ1-4, with 8 bases lining up with TRBD1. The V gene's germline CDR1 is SNHLY and CDR2 FYNNEI. The CDR3 loop spans 14 amino acids. After removal of 6 bases from V and 7 bases from J, the junction contained 7 bases not matched to a gene. CDR3 DNA: TGTGCCAGCAGAGCCCAGGGGGCTAGTGAAAAACTGTTTTTT. Protein product: CASRAQGASEKLFF.